Listed below are T cell receptor beta chains from one sample, sequenced in a study of metastatic and nonmetastatic thyroid tumors. TCRdb re-called the PCR reads via MiXCR. The sample has 25,000 to 40,000 clones, 15% to 20% seen once. The specimen was blood. Receptor source: a female donor with papillary thyroid cancer or a benign thyroid nodule (not recorded which). Some clones in this sample may be carry-over from other donors' samples. Both conserved end residues are trimmed from each CDR3.

13 | TRBJ1-4 | TRBV7-9 | ASSLRGAQNEKLC
16 | TRBJ1-1 | TRBV4-1 | ASSQGGLIREGRPEAF
15 | TRBJ2-5 | TRBV4-1 | ASSQVRAGVGSGTQY
14 | TRBJ2-1 | TRBV3-1 | ASSQDLEQGVNEQF
14 | TRBJ2-7 | TRBV12-3/TRBV12-4 | ASTTTTSGFTYEQY
11 | TRBJ1-4 | TRBV25-1 | ASAGQGLRKLF
13 | TRBJ2-1 | TRBV12-3/TRBV12-4 | ASSDQGGPYNEQF
13 | TRBJ2-7 | TRBV7-2 | ASSYSSGGNYEQY
12 | TRBJ1-6 | TRBV11-2 | ASSLQRSGSPLH
10 | TRBJ1-2 | TRBV2 | ASSGTGDGYT
13 | TRBJ2-7 | TRBV20-1 | SAKDPGPSVLSQY
11 | TRBJ2-7 | TRBV4-2 | ASSPLGDYEQY
12 | TRBJ2-7 | TRBV29-1 | SVEGGTGSVEQY
13 | TRBJ1-5 | TRBV20-1 | SASGTGEGNQPQH
12 | TRBJ2-7 | TRBV12-3/TRBV12-4 | ASSARYMGHEQY
15 | TRBJ2-5 | TRBV15 | ATSRGLAGGRQETQY
14 | TRBJ1-2 | TRBV6-1 | ASSLSEGDPALGYT
11 | TRBJ1-5 | TRBV20-1 | SASQSSNQPQH
11 | TRBJ1-2 | TRBV5-1 | ASSLDGSYGYT
13 | TRBJ2-7 | TRBV19 | ASSRQTREAYEQY
14 | TRBJ2-7 | TRBV15 | ATSSPGRGNSYEQY
12 | TRBJ2-7 | TRBV19 | ASSEQGRTYEQY
13 | TRBJ2-3 | TRBV3-1 | ASSHPGIGTDTQY
11 | TRBJ1-5 | TRBV30 | AWQTGRSQPQH
11 | TRBJ2-2 | TRBV20-1 | SAQGRDTGELF
14 | TRBJ2-3 | TRBV5-1 | ASSEGLGRSTDTQY
13 | TRBJ1-4 | TRBV12-3/TRBV12-4 | ASSFVLAPNEKLF
12 | TRBJ1-1 | TRBV6-1 | ASSELVGNTEAF
16 | TRBJ2-7 | TRBV4-2 | ASSRDRGRRDSIYEQY
15 | TRBJ2-6 | TRBV3-1 | ASSHPRGGGGANVLT
15 | TRBJ1-6 | TRBV4-1 | ASSQDNPGGWDSPLH
12 | TRBJ2-5 | TRBV5-1 | ASSPAQGMQTQY
13 | TRBJ2-1 | TRBV27 | ASTQGTSGYNEQF
12 | TRBJ2-2 | TRBV20-1 | SARGTGDTGELF
11 | TRBJ1-2 | TRBV5-4 | ASSSSTGSSYT
15 | TRBJ2-3 | TRBV5-4 | ASSFGLAGGGTDTQY
13 | TRBJ1-5 | TRBV20-1 | SARLVWTDYQPQH
13 | TRBJ2-5 | TRBV20-1 | SAIGQGGGQETQY
10 | TRBJ2-3 | TRBV5-1 | ASSSNTDTQY
14 | TRBJ2-3 | TRBV28 | ASSRGTSGSTDTQY
12 | TRBJ1-2 | TRBV20-1 | SAPIGARGRGYT
12 | TRBJ2-2 | TRBV20-1 | SARSLAGTGELF
12 | TRBJ1-6 | TRBV6-1 | ASSEGTGVSPLH
14 | TRBJ2-1 | TRBV20-1 | SARPLAGVKNNEQF
9 | TRBJ1-4 | TRBV12-3/TRBV12-4 | ASSLSEKLF
13 | TRBJ2-3 | TRBV19 | ASSITSGGGDTQY
14 | TRBJ1-6 | TRBV4-1 | ASSQDRSQSNSPLH
14 | TRBJ2-1 | TRBV5-1 | ASSLERGSPYNEQF
8 | TRBJ1-2 | TRBV30 | AWVLAQYT
15 | TRBJ2-6 | TRBV19 | ASSHSGRTSGANVLT
11 | TRBJ2-5 | TRBV6-1 | ASSVYPEETQY
13 | TRBJ1-2 | TRBV28 | ASSSTGGVGYGYT
12 | TRBJ1-1 | TRBV20-1 | SARSGAGRTEAF
12 | TRBJ2-1 | TRBV12-3/TRBV12-4 | ASSLDGANNEQF
17 | TRBJ1-3 | TRBV7-6 | ASSLGGRDRGLVGNTIY
11 | TRBJ1-4 | TRBV18 | ASSPQQNEKLF
14 | TRBJ1-1 | TRBV5-1 | ASSLGGGQLNTEAF
14 | TRBJ1-2 | TRBV6-1 | ASSPSDRVGKDGYT
11 | TRBJ2-6 | TRBV20-1 | SASLAGANVLT
14 | TRBJ1-1 | TRBV28 | ASSFLRQGTNTEAF